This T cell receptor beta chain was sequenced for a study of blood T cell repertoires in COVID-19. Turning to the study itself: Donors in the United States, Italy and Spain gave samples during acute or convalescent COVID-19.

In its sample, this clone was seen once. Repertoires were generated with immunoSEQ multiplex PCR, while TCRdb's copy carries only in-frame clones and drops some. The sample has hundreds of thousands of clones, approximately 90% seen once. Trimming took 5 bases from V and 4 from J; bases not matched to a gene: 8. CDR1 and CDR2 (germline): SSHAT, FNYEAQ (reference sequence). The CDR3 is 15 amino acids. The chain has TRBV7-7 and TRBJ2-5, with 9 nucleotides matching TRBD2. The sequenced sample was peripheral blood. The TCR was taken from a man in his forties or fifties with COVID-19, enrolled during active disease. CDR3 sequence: CASSRGGGAPETQYF. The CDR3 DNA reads TGTGCCAGCAGCCGAGGCGGGGGGGCCCCAGAGACCCAGTACTTC.